One and the same sample provided the 3 T cell receptor beta chains below, sequenced in a study of radiation and T cells in renal cell carcinoma. Time point of the sample: baseline pretreatment blood. Documented treatment: 15 Gy SBRT to primary tumor, nephrectomy 4 weeks later. Using immunoSEQ multiplex PCR, the repertoire was profiled, and TCRdb retains in-frame clones only, with some absent. The sample consists of more than 75,000 clones, 65% to 85% of them appearing once. This sample comprised blood, obtained from a patient whose treatment included radiotherapy and nephrectomy. These TCRs come from a man aged 55 to 70 with renal cell carcinoma.

The chain uses TRBV14 and TRBJ2-7, with 11 nucleotides matching TRBD2. Per germline, CDR1 SGHDN and CDR2 FVKESK. J was trimmed by 0 bases and V by 7 bases; bases with no gene match: 8. There are 16 residues in the CDR3. As DNA, the CDR3 is TGTGCCAGCAAAGGGACTAGCGGAATCCCCTCCTACGAGCAGTACTTC. Protein product: CASKGTSGIPSYEQYF.

CDR3 bases: TGTGCCAGCAGCTTGGGAGGAGCTAACACTGAAGCTTTCTTT. It specifies CASSLGGANTEAFF. The chain recombines TRBV11-2 with TRBJ1-1, with D unclear. From germline, CDR1 is SGHAT and CDR2 FQNNGV. The CDR3 has 14 amino acids. Trimming cost V 3 bases and J 2 bases, with 10 bases left between them.

Only one count was recorded for this clone. V gene TRBV19 combines with J gene TRBJ2-7; 7 positions match TRBD1. Trimming cost V 5 bases and J 6 bases; bases outside gene matches: 4. Germline V gene sequence: CDR1 LNHDA, CDR2 SQIVND (reference sequence). This CDR3 is built from 12 residues. The CDR3 DNA reads as TGTGCCAGTAGTGCTGACAGGGTCGAGCAGTACTTC. Its translation is CASSADRVEQYF.